The 20 T cell receptor beta chains below were found in one sample sequenced in a study of T-cell memory formation after mild COVID-19. A single record per CDR3 protein comes from TCRdb applying MiXCR to the 5' RACE reads. The top ten hold less than 25% of the sample, which has about 140,000 distinct CDR3 sequences, roughly a quarter seen once. Sequencing was done on a sample of PBMCs or a T cell subset sorted from them (not recorded which). The receptors originated from an adult woman who had mild COVID-19 (a few samples of this study predate the infection). Cell type and time point are not known.

The rearrangement links TRBV6-5 to TRBJ2-7; TRBD2 matches 9 bases. The germline V gene encodes CDR1 MNHEY and CDR2 SVGAGI. The CDR3 totals 16 residues. V lost 0 bases, J lost 3 bases, and 6 bases stayed unmatched. The CDR3 DNA reads TGTGCCAGCAGTTACTCTTCTAGCGGGAAATTCTACGAGCAGTACTTC. It encodes CASSYSSSGKFYEQYF.

This chain joins TRBV7-2 and TRBJ1-1; D remains unclear. The CDR3 is made up of 14 amino acids. Between the trimmed V and J ends, which lost 1 base and 1 base, there was a span of 7 bases. Germline CDR1 and CDR2: SGHTA and FQGNSA. The CDR3 nucleotides read TGTGCCAGCAGCTTAGTAAACCGGAACACTGAAGCTTTCTTT. Its protein is CASSLVNRNTEAFF. Complete variable domain (other parts from reference TRBV7-2 and TRBJ1-1): GAGVSQSPSNKVTEKGKDVELRCDPISGHTALYWYRQSLGQGLEFLIYFQGNSAPDKSGLPSDRFSAERTGGSVSTLTIQRTQQEDSAVYLCASSLVNRNTEAFFGQGTRLTVV.

The table lists this clonotype with a few counts. The V and J genes are TRBV28 and TRBJ2-1; the D is unclear. Trimming cost V 6 bases and J 7 bases, with 19 bases left between them. The CDR3 is 15 amino acids. CDR1 MDHEN and CDR2 SYDVKM come from the germline V gene. CDR3 in DNA: TGTGCCAGCAGCCCATGGGCCTCTGATTGGAATGAGCAGTTCTTC. Protein sequence: CASSPWASDWNEQFF.

In its sample, this clonotype was seen many times. The J gene is TRBJ2-6, the V gene TRBV20-1; no firm D call. V lost 3 bases and J lost 0, with 12 bases in between. The CDR3 sequence is 16 residues long. CDR1 and CDR2 (germline): DFQATT, SNEGSKA (reference sequence). In DNA, the CDR3 is TGCAGTGCTAGTTCGGCCAGCCGCTCTGGGGCCAACGTCCTGACTTTC. It yields the protein CSASSASRSGANVLTF.

This clonotype was seen a few times. CDR3 amino acids: CSAFTPTNEKLFF. CDR3 nucleotides: TGCAGTGCGTTCACGCCAACTAATGAAAAACTGTTTTTT. The rearrangement joins TRBV20-1 to TRBJ1-4; D remains ambiguous. Looked up from germline, CDR1 is DFQATT and CDR2 is SNEGSKA (reference sequence). Trimming stripped 6 bases from V and 0 bases from J, with 8 bases between. The CDR3 has 13 amino acids.

V usage is TRBV9 and J usage is TRBJ2-1, with D possibly matching TRBD2 (6 bases). V was clipped by 0 bases and J by 7 bases, with 11 bases between them. Germline CDR1 reads SGDLS; CDR2 reads YYNGEE. The CDR3 spans 14 residues. CDR3: CASSVGSSVNEQFF. The CDR3 DNA is TGTGCCAGCAGCGTAGGATCTAGCGTGAATGAGCAGTTCTTC.

The chain carries TRBV11-2 and TRBJ2-2; 11 positions agree with TRBD2. CDR3 length: 18 amino acids. V dropped 2 bases and J dropped 8; count of bases not matched to a gene: 13. Germline assignment: CDR1 SGHAT and CDR2 FQNNGV. CDR3 bases: TGTGCCAGCAGCTTATACCTAGCGGGAGGTCCCGAAGGGGGGGAGCTGTTTTTT. It encodes CASSLYLAGGPEGGELFF.

The chain links TRBV7-9 to TRBJ2-2; D is unresolved. CDR3 length equals 15 residues. From germline, CDR1 is SEHNR and CDR2 FQNEAQ (reference sequence). V shed 2 bases and J shed 0 bases, with 7 bases lying between them. The CDR3: CASSLPDTNTGELFF. CDR3 coding DNA: TGTGCCAGCAGCTTACCCGATACGAACACCGGGGAGCTGTTTTTT.

In this sample, this clonotype turned up a few times. This chain connects TRBV4-1 to TRBJ1-2; D remains ambiguous. Deletions cut 3 bases from V and 7 bases from J, with 12 bases between. The CDR3 totals 13 residues. CDR1 and CDR2 from the germline V gene are MGHRA and YSYEKL. The CDR3 DNA sequence: TGCGCCAGCAGCCACACCGGGCCCCTTGGCTACACCTTC. It encodes CASSHTGPLGYTF.

This clonotype appeared once. The genes are TRBV4-3 and TRBJ2-3; TRBD2 agrees at 9 bases. The germline V gene has CDR1 LGHNA and CDR2 YSLEER. J gave up 8 bases and V 0 bases, and 15 bases lay outside the gene matches. The CDR3 has 18 amino acids. CDR3 in amino acids: CASSQDPPWREGRGTQYF. The CDR3 DNA reads as TGCGCCAGCAGCCAAGACCCCCCCTGGCGGGAGGGCCGGGGTACGCAGTATTTT.

The CDR3 DNA follows: TGTGCCAGCAGCTTAGGACTGATAGCGCGGCACACCGGGGAGCTGTTTTTT. Protein product: CASSLGLIARHTGELFF. This chain connects TRBV7-8 to TRBJ2-2; maybe TRBD2 (5 bases). Germline CDR1 and CDR2: SGHVS and FQNEAQ. The CDR3 loop spans 17 amino acids. Trimming removed 1 base at V and 3 bases at J, with 15 bases between.

The chain combines TRBV4-1 with TRBJ2-3, with 7 nucleotides matching TRBD2. Germline values: CDR1 MGHRA, CDR2 YSYEKL. There are 15 residues in the CDR3. With 0 bases clipped from V and 1 base from J, the junction kept 1 base outside the gene matches. CDR3 in DNA: TGCGCCAGCAGCCAAGATGGGGGGGGCACAGATACGCAGTATTTT. It is translated as CASSQDGGGTDTQYF.

The rearrangement uses TRBV27 and TRBJ1-2; D ambiguous. The CDR3 sequence is 13 residues long. Trimming pared 0 bases from V and 4 bases from J, leaving 6 bases between. The germline V gene encodes CDR1 MNHEY and CDR2 SMNVEV (reference sequence). The CDR3 DNA reads TGTGCCAGCAGTTTATCGGCGGGCTATGGCTACACCTTC. This encodes CASSLSAGYGYTF.

This clonotype was counted once. The chain is built from TRBV5-5 and TRBJ2-1, with no clear D. In germline, CDR1 is SGHKS, CDR2 YYEKEE (reference sequence). Between the trimmed V and J ends, which lost 1 base and 8 bases, there was a span of 13 bases. The CDR3 has 14 amino acids. CDR3 protein: CASSLLLGSHEQFF. In DNA, the CDR3 is TGTGCCAGCAGCTTGCTGTTAGGGTCGCATGAGCAGTTCTTC.

The chain uses TRBV5-1 and TRBJ1-2, with 10 bases aligning to TRBD1. This CDR3 has 17 amino acids. V lost 0 bases, J lost 2 bases, and 7 bases stayed unmatched. Germline assignment: CDR1 SGHRS and CDR2 YFSETQ. The CDR3 loop reads CASSLAPRDRGNYGYTF. The CDR3 region has the DNA TGCGCCAGCAGCTTGGCGCCCCGGGACAGGGGAAACTATGGCTACACCTTC.

The V and J genes are TRBV4-2 and TRBJ2-5; D uncertain. Germline V gene sequence: CDR1 LGHNA, CDR2 YNFKEQ. V lost 0 bases and J 1 base, leaving 12 bases between the germline ends. The CDR3 loop spans 16 amino acids. The CDR3 coding sequence is TGTGCCAGCAGCCAAGAGATCCAAGCTCCCCAAGAGACCCAGTACTTC. Protein sequence: CASSQEIQAPQETQYF.

This clonotype occurred a few times. The chain recombines TRBV2 with TRBJ2-1, with D unresolved. V was trimmed by 6 bases and J by 8 bases, leaving 14 bases between them. The germline gives CDR1 SNHLY, CDR2 FYNNEI. The CDR3 loop spans 13 amino acids. CDR3 region: CASRPTTVDEQFF. The CDR3 nucleotides are TGTGCCAGCAGACCCACGACCGTTGATGAGCAGTTCTTC.

V and J are TRBV9 and TRBJ1-1; D remains ambiguous. The V end was cut by 6 bases, the J end by 1 base, with 7 bases between. Germline V lookup: CDR1 SGDLS, CDR2 YYNGEE. The CDR3 runs 12 residues. The CDR3 sequence is CASNRGNTEAFF. CDR3 coding DNA: TGTGCCAGCAATCGGGGGAACACTGAAGCTTTCTTT.

This sequence joins TRBV20-1 and TRBJ1-2; D is undetermined. Germline loops: CDR1 DFQATT, CDR2 SNEGSKA (reference sequence). V was shortened by 1 base and J by 0 bases, with 12 bases between the two germline ends. The CDR3 runs 15 residues. This CDR3 reads CSARARADPNYGYTF. The CDR3 DNA sequence: TGCAGTGCTAGAGCCCGCGCAGACCCTAACTATGGCTACACCTTC.

The chain links TRBV16 to TRBJ1-5, with D maybe TRBD1 (5 bases). V lost 5 bases, J lost 5 bases, and 10 bases lay in between. CDR1 KGHSY and CDR2 FQNENV come from the germline V gene. The CDR3 has 13 amino acids. This CDR3 is CASSEGTDQPQHF. CDR3 in DNA: TGTGCCAGCAGCGAGGGGACCGATCAGCCCCAGCATTTT.